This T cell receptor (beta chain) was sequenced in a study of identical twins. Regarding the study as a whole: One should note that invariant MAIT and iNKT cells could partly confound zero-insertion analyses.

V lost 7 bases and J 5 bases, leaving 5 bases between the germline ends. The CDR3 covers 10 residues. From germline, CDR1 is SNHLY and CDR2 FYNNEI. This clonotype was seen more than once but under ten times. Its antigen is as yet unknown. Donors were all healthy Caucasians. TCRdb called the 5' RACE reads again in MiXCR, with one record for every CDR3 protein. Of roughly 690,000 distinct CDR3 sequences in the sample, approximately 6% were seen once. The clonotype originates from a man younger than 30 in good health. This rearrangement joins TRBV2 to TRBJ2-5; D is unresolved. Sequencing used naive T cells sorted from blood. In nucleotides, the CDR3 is TGTGCCAGCAACCGGGAGACCCAGTACTTC. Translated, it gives CASNRETQYF.